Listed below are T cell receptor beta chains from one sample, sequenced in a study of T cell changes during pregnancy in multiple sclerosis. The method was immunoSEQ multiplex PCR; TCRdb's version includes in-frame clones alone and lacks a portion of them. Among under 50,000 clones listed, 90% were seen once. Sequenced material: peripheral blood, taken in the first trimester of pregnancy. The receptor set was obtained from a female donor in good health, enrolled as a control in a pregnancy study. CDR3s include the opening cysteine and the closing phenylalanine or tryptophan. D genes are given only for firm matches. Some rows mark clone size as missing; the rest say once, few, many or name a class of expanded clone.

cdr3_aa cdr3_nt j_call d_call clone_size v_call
CASSPRTQTNYGYTF TGTGCCAGCAGCCCCCGGACACAGACCAACTATGGCTACACCTTC TRBJ1-2 - - TRBV9
CASSEFGGGPDTQYF TGTGCCAGCAGTGAGTTTGGCGGGGGGCCAGATACGCAGTATTTT TRBJ2-3 TRBD2 - TRBV6-1
CASSAAGYQPQHF TGTGCCAGCAGCGCCGCGGGTTACCAGCCCCAGCATTTT TRBJ1-5 - - TRBV2
CASSLIHTGGADEQFF TGTGCCAGCAGTTTAATCCATACCGGGGGGGCCGATGAGCAGTTCTTC TRBJ2-1 TRBD2 - TRBV27
CASSDPTARNEKLFF TGTGCCAGCAGTGATCCGACAGCGCGCAATGAAAAACTGTTTTTT TRBJ1-4 - - TRBV2
CASSLTGVSYEQYF TGTGCCAGCAGTCTGACAGGGGTTAGCTACGAGCAGTACTTC TRBJ2-7 TRBD1 - TRBV6-1
CASSYRGWGTEAFF TGTGCCAGCAGCTACAGGGGGTGGGGCACTGAAGCTTTCTTT TRBJ1-1 TRBD1 - TRBV5-4
CARTDGGHEQYF TGTGCCAGAACGGACGGCGGGCACGAGCAGTACTTC TRBJ2-7 - few TRBV2
CASRQDSEQFF TGTGCCAGCAGGCAAGACAGTGAGCAGTTCTTC TRBJ2-1 - - TRBV25-1
CASTFNKGTSGRGREQFF TGTGCCAGCACCTTTAATAAGGGGACTAGCGGGAGAGGACGGGAGCAGTTCTTC TRBJ2-1 TRBD2 - TRBV7-2
CASSSAGTGVLLEQFF TGTGCCAGCAGCTCTGCCGGGACAGGGGTATTGCTTGAGCAGTTCTTC TRBJ2-1 TRBD1 - TRBV7-6
CASSLGTKGQPQHF TGTGCCAGCAGTCTTGGGACAAAGGGTCAGCCCCAGCATTTT TRBJ1-5 - once TRBV27
CASSLKLGLLDEQFF TGTGCCAGCAGCTTGAAGTTGGGACTTTTGGATGAGCAGTTCTTC TRBJ2-1 - - TRBV5-4
CASSYPTGGREKLFF TGTGCCAGCAGTTACCCGACAGGGGGCAGGGAAAAACTGTTTTTT TRBJ1-4 TRBD1 once TRBV6-6
CSGQGGSTEAFF TGCAGCGGCCAAGGCGGAAGCACTGAAGCTTTCTTT TRBJ1-1 - - TRBV29-1
CASSLEGGGVTEAFF TGTGCCAGCAGCTTAGAGGGGGGTGGGGTCACTGAAGCTTTCTTT TRBJ1-1 - - TRBV11-2
CASRTSGHHEQYF TGTGCCAGCAGGACTAGCGGCCACCACGAGCAGTACTTC TRBJ2-7 TRBD2 - TRBV6-1
CASSIYGGKANYGYTF TGTGCCAGTAGTATATATGGGGGGAAAGCTAACTATGGCTACACCTTC TRBJ1-2 - once TRBV19
CSGVTLPYGYTF TGCAGCGGCGTGACACTGCCTTATGGCTACACCTTC TRBJ1-2 - - TRBV29-1
CASSPEGLAGGVNIQYF TGTGCCAGCAGCCCCGAGGGACTAGCGGGGGGGGTAAACATTCAGTACTTC TRBJ2-4 TRBD2 - TRBV7-2
CASSLGTSGEHTDTQYF TGTGCCAGCAGCTTAGGGACTAGCGGGGAACACACAGATACGCAGTATTTT TRBJ2-3 TRBD2 - TRBV7-9
CAEARGQGDGYTF TGTGCGGAAGCCAGGGGACAGGGTGATGGCTACACCTTC TRBJ1-2 TRBD1 once TRBV28
CAWSRGTDTQYF TGTGCCTGGAGCCGGGGGACAGATACGCAGTATTTT TRBJ2-3 - - TRBV30
CASSEVEGTGTEQYF TGTGCCAGCAGTGAAGTGGAAGGGACAGGGACCGAGCAGTACTTC TRBJ2-7 TRBD1 few TRBV6-1
CASSSTGASTDTQYF TGTGCCAGCAGCTCAACAGGGGCTAGCACAGATACGCAGTATTTT TRBJ2-3 TRBD1 - TRBV7-3
CASSPHQGPSYEQYF TGTGCCAGCAGCCCCCACCAGGGGCCGTCCTACGAGCAGTACTTC TRBJ2-7 - - TRBV7-8
CASSQVSGLGYEQYF TGCGCCAGCAGCCAAGTTTCAGGGCTCGGATACGAGCAGTACTTC TRBJ2-7 - - TRBV4-3
CASSPLTGGEQYF TGTGCCAGCAGCCCTTTGACAGGGGGCGAGCAGTACTTC TRBJ2-7 TRBD1 - TRBV7-6
CASSQWTPPYEQYF TGTGCCAGCAGCCAATGGACTCCACCCTACGAGCAGTACTTC TRBJ2-7 - few TRBV7-9
CASSPFDEQFF TGTGCCAGCAGTCCTTTTGATGAGCAGTTCTTC TRBJ2-1 - - TRBV11-2
CASRARRWSGLPDYEQYF TGTGCCAGCAGGGCAAGGAGATGGTCGGGACTACCCGACTACGAGCAGTACTTC TRBJ2-7 TRBD2 - TRBV28
CASSHTGDYTGELFF TGTGCCAGCAGCCACACAGGGGACTACACCGGGGAGCTGTTTTTT TRBJ2-2 - - TRBV28
CASSPLPGQNTGELFF TGTGCCAGCAGCCCACTACCGGGACAAAACACCGGGGAGCTGTTTTTT TRBJ2-2 - - TRBV7-3
CASSPRTSGMGPRAYEQYF TGTGCCAGTAGTCCTCGGACTAGCGGGATGGGACCCCGAGCCTACGAGCAGTACTTC TRBJ2-7 TRBD2 medium-sized TRBV19
CATSRVSASYEQYF TGTGCCACCAGCAGAGTTAGCGCCTCCTACGAGCAGTACTTC TRBJ2-7 - - TRBV15
CASSSARTPDTQYF TGTGCCAGCAGCTCCGCTAGAACTCCAGATACGCAGTATTTT TRBJ2-3 - - TRBV5-5
CASSQTEGVSSTDTQYF TGTGCCAGCAGCCAAACCGAAGGGGTTAGTAGCACAGATACGCAGTATTTT TRBJ2-3 - - TRBV4-2
CASSLAGGAYNEQFF TGTGCCAGCAGCTTGGCAGGGGGCGCCTACAATGAGCAGTTCTTC TRBJ2-1 TRBD1 - TRBV5-4
CAWSLAGSSYEQYF TGTGCCTGGAGTTTAGCGGGGAGCTCCTACGAGCAGTACTTC TRBJ2-7 TRBD2 - TRBV30
CASSRGQTNTEAFF TGTGCCAGTAGTAGGGGACAGACCAACACTGAAGCTTTCTTT TRBJ1-1 TRBD1 - TRBV19
CASSLSGRVADTQYF TGTGCCAGCAGCCTCAGCGGGAGGGTCGCAGATACGCAGTATTTT TRBJ2-3 TRBD2 once TRBV28
CASSLGRSWEQYF TGTGCCAGCAGCTTGGGCAGGTCCTGGGAGCAGTACTTC TRBJ2-7 - - TRBV5-5
CAWSVSLGGVGQFF TGTGCCTGGAGTGTAAGTTTAGGGGGAGTAGGGCAGTTCTTC TRBJ2-1 - - TRBV30
CASSYSSPPRDTEAFF TGTGCCAGCAGTTACTCTTCCCCACCGAGGGACACTGAAGCTTTCTTT TRBJ1-1 - few TRBV6-5
CASSLALAGVAGANVLTF TGTGCCAGCAGCTTAGCGCTAGCGGGAGTAGCTGGGGCCAACGTCCTGACTTTC TRBJ2-6 TRBD2 - TRBV7-2
CASSRPGLAGNEQFF TGTGCCAGCAGCCGACCGGGACTAGCGGGAAATGAGCAGTTCTTC TRBJ2-1 TRBD2 - TRBV6-6
CASSYHTGDLYRGYTF TGTGCCAGCAGTTACCACACAGGGGACCTTTACAGGGGCTACACCTTC TRBJ1-2 TRBD1 - TRBV6-5
CASSSGGINTGELFF TGTGCCAGCAGCTCGGGAGGGATCAACACCGGGGAGCTGTTTTTT TRBJ2-2 TRBD2 - TRBV5-4
CASSPARQGGTGELFF TGTGCCAGCAGTCCGGCGAGACAGGGGGGAACCGGGGAGCTGTTTTTT TRBJ2-2 TRBD1 - TRBV28